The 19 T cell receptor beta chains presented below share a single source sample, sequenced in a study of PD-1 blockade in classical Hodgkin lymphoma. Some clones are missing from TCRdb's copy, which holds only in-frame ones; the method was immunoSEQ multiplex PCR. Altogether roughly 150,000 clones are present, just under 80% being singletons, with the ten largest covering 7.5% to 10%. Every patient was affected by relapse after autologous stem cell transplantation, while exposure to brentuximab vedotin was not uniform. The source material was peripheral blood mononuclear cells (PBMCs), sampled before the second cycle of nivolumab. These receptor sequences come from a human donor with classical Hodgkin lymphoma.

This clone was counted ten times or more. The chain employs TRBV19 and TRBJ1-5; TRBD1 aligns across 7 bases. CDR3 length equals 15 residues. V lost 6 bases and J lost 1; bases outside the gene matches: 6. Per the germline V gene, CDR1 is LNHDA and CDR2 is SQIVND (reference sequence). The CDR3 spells CASREQGTSNQPQHF. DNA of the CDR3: TGTGCCAGTAGGGAACAGGGGACCAGCAATCAGCCCCAGCATTTT.

CDR3 bases: TGCGCCAGCAGCTTAGGGGGATTAGCCGGCCGGGCGGCAATTTGGAACACTGAAGCTTTCTTT. Translation gives CASSLGGLAGRAAIWNTEAFF. V usage is TRBV5-1 and J usage is TRBJ1-1; tentatively, D is TRBD1 (6 bases). Per the germline V gene, CDR1 is SGHRS and CDR2 is YFSETQ. The CDR3 covers 21 residues. V shed 2 bases and J shed 1 base, with 30 bases lying between them.

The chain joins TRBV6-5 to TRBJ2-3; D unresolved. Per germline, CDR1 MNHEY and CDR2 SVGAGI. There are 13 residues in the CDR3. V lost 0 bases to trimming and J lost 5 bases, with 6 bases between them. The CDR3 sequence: CASSYSTLDTQYF. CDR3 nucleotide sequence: TGTGCCAGCAGTTACTCAACCCTAGATACGCAGTATTTT.

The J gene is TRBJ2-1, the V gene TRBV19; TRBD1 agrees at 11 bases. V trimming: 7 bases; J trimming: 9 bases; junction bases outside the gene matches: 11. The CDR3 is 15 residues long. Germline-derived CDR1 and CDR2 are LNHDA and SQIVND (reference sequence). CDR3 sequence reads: CASKELGQGAGEQFF. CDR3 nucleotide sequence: TGTGCCAGTAAAGAGCTAGGACAGGGGGCTGGTGAGCAGTTCTTC.

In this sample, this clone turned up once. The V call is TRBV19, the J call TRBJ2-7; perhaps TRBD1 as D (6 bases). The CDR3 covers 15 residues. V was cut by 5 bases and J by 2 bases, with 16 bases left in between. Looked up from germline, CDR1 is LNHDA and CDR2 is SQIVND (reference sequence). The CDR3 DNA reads TGTGCCAGTAGTGCACTCAGGGGAAGAGCCTACGAGCAGTACTTC. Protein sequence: CASSALRGRAYEQYF. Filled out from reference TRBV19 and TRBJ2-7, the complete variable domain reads DGGITQSPKYLFRKEGQNVTLSCEQNLNHDAMYWYRQDPGQGLRLIYYSQIVNDFQKGDIAEGYSVSREKKESFPLTVTSAQKNPTAFYLCASSALRGRAYEQYFGPGTRLTVT.

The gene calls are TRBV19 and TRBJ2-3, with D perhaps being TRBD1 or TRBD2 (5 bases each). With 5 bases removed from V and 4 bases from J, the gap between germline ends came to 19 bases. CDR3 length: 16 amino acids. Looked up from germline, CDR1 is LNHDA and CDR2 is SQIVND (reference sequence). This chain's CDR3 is CASSYHGTPTPDTQYF. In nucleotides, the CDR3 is TGTGCCAGTAGTTACCACGGGACCCCAACGCCAGATACGCAGTATTTT.

The CDR3, as DNA: TGTGCCTGGAGTGAAGGGGGAGAGCGGTCACCCCTCCACTTT. This gives the protein CAWSEGGERSPLHF. The chain has TRBV30 and TRBJ1-6, with D perhaps TRBD1 (6 bases). This CDR3 comprises 14 residues. The germline V gene encodes CDR1 GTSNPN and CDR2 SVGIG (reference sequence). V dropped 1 base and J dropped 10 bases, with 14 bases sitting between them.

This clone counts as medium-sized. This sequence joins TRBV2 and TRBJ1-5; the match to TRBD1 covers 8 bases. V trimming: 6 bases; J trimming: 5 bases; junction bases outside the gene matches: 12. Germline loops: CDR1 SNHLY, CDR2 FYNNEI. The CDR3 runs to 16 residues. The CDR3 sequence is CASRPTGAAGYQPQHF. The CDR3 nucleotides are TGTGCCAGCAGACCGACAGGGGCCGCCGGATATCAGCCCCAGCATTTT. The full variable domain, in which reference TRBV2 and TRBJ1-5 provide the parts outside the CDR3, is EPEVTQTPSHQVTQMGQEVILRCVPISNHLYFYWYRQILGQKVEFLVSFYNNEISEKSEIFDDQFSVERPDGSNFTLKIRSTKLEDSAMYFCASRPTGAAGYQPQHFGDGTRLSIL.

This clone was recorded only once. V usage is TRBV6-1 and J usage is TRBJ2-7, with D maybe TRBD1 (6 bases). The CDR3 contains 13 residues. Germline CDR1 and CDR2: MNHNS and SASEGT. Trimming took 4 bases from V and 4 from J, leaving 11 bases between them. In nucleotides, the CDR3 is TGTGCCAGCAGTGCCACAGGGCTTTACGAGCAGTACTTC. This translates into CASSATGLYEQYF.

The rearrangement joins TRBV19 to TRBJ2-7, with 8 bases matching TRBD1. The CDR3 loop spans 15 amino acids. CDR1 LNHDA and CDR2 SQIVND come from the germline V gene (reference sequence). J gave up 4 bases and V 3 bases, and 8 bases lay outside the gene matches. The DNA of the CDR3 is TGTGCCAGTAGTATCCGGACAGGGTTGGTATACGAGCAGTACTTC. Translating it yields CASSIRTGLVYEQYF.

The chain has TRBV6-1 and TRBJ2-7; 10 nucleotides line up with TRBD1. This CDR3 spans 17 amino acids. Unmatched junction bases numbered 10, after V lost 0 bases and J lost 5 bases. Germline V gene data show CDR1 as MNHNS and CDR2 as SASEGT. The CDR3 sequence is CASSEAGTGEVTDEQYF. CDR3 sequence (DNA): TGTGCCAGCAGTGAAGCGGGGACAGGGGAAGTTACGGACGAGCAGTACTTC.

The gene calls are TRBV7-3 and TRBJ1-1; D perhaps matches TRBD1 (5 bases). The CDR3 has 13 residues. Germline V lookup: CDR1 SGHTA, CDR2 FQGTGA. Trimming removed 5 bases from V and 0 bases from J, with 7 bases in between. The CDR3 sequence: CASSRGLNTEAFF. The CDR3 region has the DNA TGTGCCAGCAGCCGGGGCTTGAACACTGAAGCTTTCTTT.

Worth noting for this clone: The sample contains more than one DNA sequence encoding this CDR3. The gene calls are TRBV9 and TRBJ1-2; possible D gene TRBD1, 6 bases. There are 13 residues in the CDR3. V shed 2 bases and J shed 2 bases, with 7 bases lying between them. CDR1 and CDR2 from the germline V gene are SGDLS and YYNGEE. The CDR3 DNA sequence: TGTGCCAGCAGCGTCGGGACAAACTATGGCTACACCTTC. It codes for CASSVGTNYGYTF.

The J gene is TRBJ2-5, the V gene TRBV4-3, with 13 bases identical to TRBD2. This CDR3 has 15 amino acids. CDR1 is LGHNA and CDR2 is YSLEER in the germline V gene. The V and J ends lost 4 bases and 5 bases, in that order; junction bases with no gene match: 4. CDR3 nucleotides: TGCGCCAGCAGCCCCACTAGCGGGAGGGCGGAGACCCAGTACTTC. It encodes CASSPTSGRAETQYF.

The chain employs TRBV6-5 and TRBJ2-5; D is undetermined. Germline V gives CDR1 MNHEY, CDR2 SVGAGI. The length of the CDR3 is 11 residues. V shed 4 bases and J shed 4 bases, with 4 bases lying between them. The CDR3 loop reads CASSSPETQYF. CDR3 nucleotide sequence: TGTGCCAGCAGTTCTCCAGAGACCCAGTACTTC.

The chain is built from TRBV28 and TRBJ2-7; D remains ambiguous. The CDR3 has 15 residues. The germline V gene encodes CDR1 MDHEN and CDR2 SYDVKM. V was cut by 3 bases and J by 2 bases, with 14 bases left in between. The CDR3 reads CASSFGGNSAYEQYF. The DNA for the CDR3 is TGTGCCAGCAGTTTTGGTGGGAACTCCGCCTACGAGCAGTACTTC.

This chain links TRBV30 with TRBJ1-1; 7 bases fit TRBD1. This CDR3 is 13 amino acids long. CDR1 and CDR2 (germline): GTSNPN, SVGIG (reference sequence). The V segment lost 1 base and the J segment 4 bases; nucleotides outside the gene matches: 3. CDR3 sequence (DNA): TGTGCCTGGAGTGGGTACAGGGGCACTGAAGCTTTCTTT. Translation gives CAWSGYRGTEAFF.

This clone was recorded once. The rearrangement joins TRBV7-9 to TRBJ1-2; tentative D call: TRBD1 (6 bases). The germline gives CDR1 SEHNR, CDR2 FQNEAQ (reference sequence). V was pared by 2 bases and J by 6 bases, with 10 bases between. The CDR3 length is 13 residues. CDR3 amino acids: CASSLTSGDGYTF. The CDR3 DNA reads TGTGCCAGCAGCTTAACTTCAGGGGATGGCTACACCTTC.

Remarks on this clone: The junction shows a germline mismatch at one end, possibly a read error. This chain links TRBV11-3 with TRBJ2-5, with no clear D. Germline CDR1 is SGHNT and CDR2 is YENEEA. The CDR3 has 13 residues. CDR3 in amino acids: CASSSDGQGTQYF. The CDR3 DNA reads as TGTGCCAGCAGCTCGGACGGCCAAGGGACCCAGTACTTC.